A single sample is the source of the 27 T cell receptor beta chains below, sequenced in a study of PD-1 blockade in classical Hodgkin lymphoma. Stated time point: cycle 4 day 1 (C4D1), after more than five weeks of nivolumab. Every patient was affected by relapse after autologous stem cell transplantation, while exposure to brentuximab vedotin was not uniform. Sequencing used immunoSEQ multiplex PCR; TCRdb keeps in-frame clones, though not all of them. Of about 90,000 clones listed, 75% to 85% are singletons. This material consisted of peripheral blood mononuclear cells (PBMCs), taken before the fourth cycle of nivolumab. These receptors all come from a human donor with classical Hodgkin lymphoma.

The rearrangement joins TRBV6-1 to TRBJ2-2; the D gene is possibly TRBD1 (6 bases). The V and J ends lost 2 bases and 4 bases respectively, with 11 bases between them. The length of the CDR3 is 15 residues. Per the germline V gene, CDR1 is MNHNS and CDR2 is SASEGT. The CDR3 bases are TGTGCCAGCAGTGAAATCACAGGGACCACCGGGGAGCTGTTTTTT. Translating it yields CASSEITGTTGELFF.

J is TRBJ2-7 and V is TRBV10-3; D might be TRBD2 (6 bases). CDR3 length: 12 amino acids. Germline V gives CDR1 ENHRY, CDR2 SYGVKD. The V and J ends lost 10 bases and 2 bases respectively, with 12 bases between them. CDR3 sequence reads: CATGLQAYEQYF. CDR3 DNA sequence: TGTGCCACGGGACTCCAAGCCTACGAGCAGTACTTC.

Only a few counts were recorded for this clone. The rearrangement uses TRBV2 and TRBJ2-7; D remains ambiguous. CDR3 length equals 13 residues. Trimming cost V 10 bases and J 0 bases, with 13 bases left between them. Per the germline V gene, CDR1 is SNHLY and CDR2 is FYNNEI. CDR3: CAIAARLSYEQYF. Here the CDR3 DNA reads TGTGCCATCGCAGCACGGCTCTCCTACGAGCAGTACTTC.

The chain employs TRBV2 and TRBJ2-2; no clear D gene. V was shortened by 3 bases and J by 3 bases, with 11 bases between the two germline ends. Germline lookup yields CDR1 SNHLY and CDR2 FYNNEI. This CDR3 contains 15 residues. CDR3 sequence: CASSELVVDTGELFF. The CDR3 nucleotides read TGTGCCAGCAGTGAGTTAGTAGTTGACACCGGGGAGCTGTTTTTT.

The rearrangement joins TRBV2 to TRBJ2-3, with D uncertain. Per the germline V gene, CDR1 is SNHLY and CDR2 is FYNNEI. With 5 bases removed from V and 6 bases from J, the gap between germline ends came to 9 bases. CDR3 length equals 12 residues. CDR3 region: CASSYGMDTQYF. The CDR3 coding sequence is TGTGCCAGCAGTTATGGGATGGATACGCAGTATTTT.

The gene calls are TRBV2 and TRBJ2-7; D could derive from TRBD1 or TRBD2 (5 bases each). CDR1 and CDR2 from the germline V gene are SNHLY and FYNNEI. With 10 bases removed from V and 1 base from J, the gap between germline ends came to 17 bases. This CDR3 has 14 residues. CDR3 sequence: CATAPWGGSYEQYF. The CDR3, as DNA: TGTGCCACAGCACCTTGGGGCGGGTCCTACGAGCAGTACTTC.

The chain combines TRBV9 with TRBJ2-5; TRBD2 might be the D (6 bases). Germline-derived CDR1 and CDR2 are SGDLS and YYNGEE. The CDR3 extends over 17 amino acids. V was pared by 3 bases and J by 0 bases, with 18 bases between. Here the CDR3 reads CASSGGLGTPDQETQYF. The CDR3 coding sequence is TGTGCCAGCAGCGGAGGGCTCGGGACTCCAGACCAAGAGACCCAGTACTTC.

V is TRBV19 and J is TRBJ2-1; D is perhaps TRBD1 or TRBD2 (5 bases each). This CDR3 contains 13 residues. V shed 7 bases and J shed 10 bases, with 17 bases lying between them. Per the germline V gene, CDR1 is LNHDA and CDR2 is SQIVND (reference sequence). CDR3 DNA: TGTGCCAGTAAATTGACCGATCGGGACGAGCAGTTCTTC. This translates into CASKLTDRDEQFF. Full variable domain (outside the CDR3, taken from reference TRBV19 and TRBJ2-1): DGGITQSPKYLFRKEGQNVTLSCEQNLNHDAMYWYRQDPGQGLRLIYYSQIVNDFQKGDIAEGYSVSREKKESFPLTVTSAQKNPTAFYLCASKLTDRDEQFFGPGTRLTVL.

This clone was counted a single time. In DNA form, the CDR3 reads TGTGCCAGCAGCTCTGGACCGGGACAGGGGGCTGGCGGGGAGCTGTTTTTT. This sequence encodes CASSSGPGQGAGGELFF. The chain combines TRBV5-4 with TRBJ2-2; 12 bases align to TRBD1. The J segment lost 7 bases and the V segment lost 3 bases, leaving 10 bases of the junction unmatched. CDR1 is SGHNT, CDR2 YYREEE, per germline (reference sequence). The length of the CDR3 is 17 residues.

This rearrangement joins TRBV29-1 to TRBJ2-7, with 12 bases aligning to TRBD1. After removal of 7 bases from V and 6 bases from J, the junction contained 4 bases not matched to a gene. The CDR3 contains 12 residues. Germline V gene lookup returns CDR1 SQVTM and CDR2 ANQGSEA. CDR3 sequence reads: CSAGTGGREQYF. For the CDR3, the DNA is TGCAGCGCTGGGACAGGGGGCCGCGAGCAGTACTTC.

This chain uses TRBV7-3 with TRBJ2-1; 8 nucleotides agree with TRBD2. CDR1 is SGHTA, CDR2 FQGTGA, per germline. V gave up 2 bases and J gave up 7 bases; unmatched junction bases: 4. The CDR3 extends over 14 amino acids. CDR3 bases: TGTGCCAGCAGCTTAGGCGGGAGGTCTAATGAGCAGTTCTTC. Its translation is CASSLGGRSNEQFF.

The genes are TRBV11-2 and TRBJ2-5; TRBD2 agrees at 7 bases. The V segment lost 1 base and the J segment 6 bases; nucleotides outside the gene matches: 8. The CDR3 totals 15 residues. Germline assignment: CDR1 SGHAT and CDR2 FQNNGV. The CDR3 is CASSLVGGGPQTQYF. The CDR3 DNA reads TGTGCCAGCAGCTTAGTTGGGGGAGGGCCGCAGACCCAGTACTTC.

The chain is built from TRBV16 and TRBJ1-4; maybe TRBD1 (6 bases). Trimming cost V 8 bases and J 3 bases, with 13 bases left between them. The CDR3 runs 14 residues. CDR1 KGHSY and CDR2 FQNENV come from the germline V gene. CDR3 DNA: TGTGCCAGCCGCAGGGGTTCGGCTAATGAAAAACTGTTTTTT. Protein product: CASRRGSANEKLFF.

In this sample, this clone turned up once. The rearrangement uses TRBV5-1 and TRBJ1-1; a possible D gene is TRBD1 (5 bases). The germline gives CDR1 SGHRS, CDR2 YFSETQ. CDR3 length equals 14 residues. Trimming took 0 bases from V and 10 from J, leaving 16 bases between them. DNA for the CDR3: TGCGCCAGCAGCTTGGATTTGGCAGGGATGAGAGCTTTCTTT. Translation gives CASSLDLAGMRAFF.

The genes are TRBV27 and TRBJ2-3; D remains unclear. Germline CDR1 and CDR2: MNHEY and SMNVEV (reference sequence). The CDR3 loop spans 13 amino acids. V was clipped by 6 bases and J by 1 base, with 8 bases between them. CDR3 sequence (DNA): TGTGCCAGCAGGATACGACGCACAGATACGCAGTATTTT. This codes for CASRIRRTDTQYF.

The chain employs TRBV18 and TRBJ1-5; D is possibly TRBD1 (5 bases). The ends were cut back, 6 bases at V and 9 bases at J, with 24 bases in the middle. Germline-derived CDR1 and CDR2 are KGHSH and LQKENI. This CDR3 comprises 16 residues. Written as DNA, the CDR3 is TGTGCCAGCTCCCACGATACAGGTGCCCGTATTCGGCCCCAGCATTTT. This codes for CASSHDTGARIRPQHF.

The CDR3 nucleotides read TGTGCCAGCAGCAAACGGCTGTTGCTTAACGATGAGCAGTTCTTC. This sequence encodes CASSKRLLLNDEQFF. The rearrangement links TRBV6-5 to TRBJ2-1; D is uncertain. The CDR3 totals 15 residues. Trimming removed 6 bases from V and 8 bases from J, with 20 bases in between. CDR1 and CDR2 (germline): MNHEY, SVGAGI.

This CDR3 reads CASSSLADEKLFF. DNA for the CDR3: TGTGCCAGTAGTTCCCTCGCAGATGAAAAACTGTTTTTT. This sequence joins TRBV19 and TRBJ1-4; no firm D call. The CDR3 consists of 13 residues. The V end was cut by 5 bases, the J end by 6 bases, with 10 bases between. The V gene's germline CDR1 is LNHDA and CDR2 SQIVND (reference sequence).

The chain is built from TRBV5-4 and TRBJ2-1, with TRBD2 matching 7 bases. The CDR3 totals 16 residues. V dropped 0 bases and J dropped 7; count of bases not matched to a gene: 10. Germline V CDR1 and CDR2: SGHNT, YYREEE (reference sequence). This CDR3 reads CASSLAGLAEGNEQFF. The CDR3 DNA sequence: TGTGCCAGCAGCTTGGCAGGGCTAGCGGAAGGGAATGAGCAGTTCTTC.

The J gene is TRBJ2-7, the V gene TRBV10-3; tentatively, D is TRBD1 (5 bases). V lost 4 bases and J lost 3, with 13 bases in between. The CDR3 has 14 amino acids. Looked up from germline, CDR1 is ENHRY and CDR2 is SYGVKD. CDR3 amino acids: CAISGTYVNYEQYF. In DNA, the CDR3 is TGTGCCATCAGTGGGACATACGTAAACTACGAGCAGTACTTC.

This sequence joins TRBV30 and TRBJ2-3; the D gene is possibly TRBD2 (6 bases). Trimming shortened V by 7 bases and J by 8 bases, and 13 bases separated the two germline ends. The germline CDR1 and CDR2 sequences are GTSNPN and SVGIG (reference sequence). The length of the CDR3 is 11 residues. The CDR3 reads CASMLGGTQYF. The CDR3 DNA reads as TGTGCCTCGATGCTGGGGGGTACGCAGTATTTT. Full variable domain (missing parts from reference TRBV30 and TRBJ2-3): SQTIHQWPATLVQPVGSPLSLECTVEGTSNPNLYWYRQAAGRGLQLLFYSVGIGQISSEVPQNLSASRPQDRQFILSSKKLLLSDSGFYLCASMLGGTQYFGPGTRLTVL.

With regard to this clone: Without the conserved terminal phenylalanine or tryptophan, this CDR3 likely stems from a read error. Because the CDR3's place on the DNA is in doubt, the DNA is left out and the CDR3 is given as listed by TCRdb. The chain links TRBV5-1 to TRBJ1-1. Per the germline V gene, CDR1 is SGHRS and CDR2 is YFSETQ. The CDR3 is 11 residues long, ends included. CDR3 region: CASSHPTGDHT.

This chain joins TRBV11-2 and TRBJ2-1; D unclear. V shed 5 bases and J shed 7 bases, with 21 bases lying between them. Germline V lookup: CDR1 SGHAT, CDR2 FQNNGV. The CDR3 contains 16 residues. The DNA of the CDR3 is TGTGCCAGCAGCGTAAATGGCGCCGGCTATGGAAATGAGCAGTTCTTC. Translated: CASSVNGAGYGNEQFF.

This clone was observed a handful of times. This rearrangement joins TRBV7-8 to TRBJ1-2; D remains unclear. Germline V lookup: CDR1 SGHVS, CDR2 FQNEAQ. CDR3 length: 13 amino acids. Between the trimmed V and J ends, which lost 1 base and 8 bases, there was a span of 11 bases. In nucleotides, the CDR3 is TGTGCCAGCAGCTTAGACAGAAACTTAGGCTACACCTTC. It specifies CASSLDRNLGYTF.

V usage is TRBV7-2 and J usage is TRBJ2-7, with TRBD2 as a possible D gene (5 bases). Germline-derived CDR1 and CDR2 are SGHTA and FQGNSA. Trimming shortened V by 3 bases and J by 5 bases, and 11 bases separated the two germline ends. The CDR3 has 13 residues. The CDR3 loop is CASSFNGKNEQYF. CDR3 DNA: TGTGCCAGCAGCTTCAACGGGAAAAACGAGCAGTACTTC. The full variable domain, completed using reference TRBV7-2 and TRBJ2-7, is GAGVSQSPSNKVTEKGKDVELRCDPISGHTALYWYRQSLGQGLEFLIYFQGNSAPDKSGLPSDRFSAERTGGSVSTLTIQRTQQEDSAVYLCASSFNGKNEQYFGPGTRLTVT.

This chain connects TRBV4-2 to TRBJ2-5; D remains ambiguous. Per the germline V gene, CDR1 is LGHNA and CDR2 is YNFKEQ. The length of the CDR3 is 14 residues. V was trimmed by 2 bases and J by 2 bases, leaving 9 bases between them. CDR3 sequence reads: CASSQLAAQETQYF. In nucleotides, the CDR3 is TGTGCCAGCAGCCAACTGGCAGCACAAGAGACCCAGTACTTC.

The chain has TRBV10-3 and TRBJ2-1; 10 bases map to TRBD2. The CDR3 has 15 amino acids. V lost 7 bases, J lost 2 bases, and 5 bases stayed unmatched. Germline V lookup: CDR1 ENHRY, CDR2 SYGVKD. CDR3 residues: CAITAGTSAYNEQFF. DNA for the CDR3: TGTGCCATCACCGCCGGGACTAGCGCCTACAATGAGCAGTTCTTC.